Presented here are 6 T cell receptor beta chains from one specimen sequenced in a study of immune cell composition in non-small cell lung cancer. Sequencing was performed with immunoSEQ multiplex PCR; in TCRdb, only in-frame clones are kept and a portion is missing. The table includes over 3,000 clones, 79% detected once. Specimen: lung tumor tissue. These receptors came from a human donor with non-small cell lung cancer.

The J gene is TRBJ2-7, the V gene TRBV5-6; D may be TRBD1 (5 bases). The length of the CDR3 is 13 residues. In germline, CDR1 is SGHDT, CDR2 YYEEEE. Between the trimmed V and J ends, which lost 3 bases and 1 base, there was a span of 8 bases. The DNA of the CDR3 is TGTGCCAGCAGCTCAGCAGGGTCCTACGAGCAGTACTTC. Residues: CASSSAGSYEQYF.

The chain combines TRBV5-1 with TRBJ2-1; 8 positions agree with TRBD1. Germline lookup yields CDR1 SGHRS and CDR2 YFSETQ. The CDR3 covers 16 residues. V dropped 4 bases and J dropped 1; count of bases not matched to a gene: 7. The CDR3 protein is CASSPGQGWSYNEQFF. The CDR3 nucleotides read TGCGCCAGCAGCCCCGGACAGGGTTGGTCCTACAATGAGCAGTTCTTC.

This clone occurred a few times. The rearrangement links TRBV7-9 to TRBJ1-6; D unclear. Trimming stripped 5 bases from V and 7 bases from J, with 15 bases between. The CDR3 spans 15 residues. Germline CDR1 reads SEHNR; CDR2 reads FQNEAQ (reference sequence). The DNA of the CDR3 is TGTGCCAGCAGCAGAGTCCGACGGGGAAATTCACCCCTCCACTTT. Protein sequence: CASSRVRRGNSPLHF. Filled out from reference TRBV7-9 and TRBJ1-6, the complete variable domain reads DTGVSQNPRHKITKRGQNVTFRCDPISEHNRLYWYRQTLGQGPEFLTYFQNEAQLEKSRLLSDRFSAERPKGSFSTLEIQRTEQGDSAMYLCASSRVRRGNSPLHFGNGTRLTVT.

This chain links TRBV6-5 with TRBJ1-6; D gene unclear. The CDR3 length is 14 residues. Germline CDR1 is MNHEY and CDR2 is SVGAGI. V was trimmed by 4 bases and J by 4 bases, leaving 8 bases between them. CDR3 sequence reads: CASSLSPYNSPLHF. In DNA form, the CDR3 reads TGTGCCAGCAGTTTGTCCCCTTATAATTCACCCCTCCACTTT.

The chain links TRBV10-1 to TRBJ1-2, with D uncertain. The germline gives CDR1 WNHNN, CDR2 SYGVQD (reference sequence). The V gene lost 0 bases and the J gene lost 4 bases, with 6 bases spanning the gap. The CDR3 extends over 13 amino acids. This chain's CDR3 is CASSESLSYGYTF. The CDR3 DNA reads TGCGCCAGCAGTGAGTCGTTGAGCTATGGCTACACCTTC.

This CDR3 is CASAPEATGAKFGLFF. The CDR3 DNA follows: TGTGCCAGCGCCCCCGAGGCCACAGGTGCAAAGTTTGGACTGTTTTTT. The chain recombines TRBV7-2 with TRBJ1-4; tentatively, D is TRBD1 (5 bases). Germline V gene data show CDR1 as SGHTA and CDR2 as FQGNSA. The CDR3 loop spans 16 amino acids. Trimming took 8 bases from V and 13 from J, leaving 29 bases between them.